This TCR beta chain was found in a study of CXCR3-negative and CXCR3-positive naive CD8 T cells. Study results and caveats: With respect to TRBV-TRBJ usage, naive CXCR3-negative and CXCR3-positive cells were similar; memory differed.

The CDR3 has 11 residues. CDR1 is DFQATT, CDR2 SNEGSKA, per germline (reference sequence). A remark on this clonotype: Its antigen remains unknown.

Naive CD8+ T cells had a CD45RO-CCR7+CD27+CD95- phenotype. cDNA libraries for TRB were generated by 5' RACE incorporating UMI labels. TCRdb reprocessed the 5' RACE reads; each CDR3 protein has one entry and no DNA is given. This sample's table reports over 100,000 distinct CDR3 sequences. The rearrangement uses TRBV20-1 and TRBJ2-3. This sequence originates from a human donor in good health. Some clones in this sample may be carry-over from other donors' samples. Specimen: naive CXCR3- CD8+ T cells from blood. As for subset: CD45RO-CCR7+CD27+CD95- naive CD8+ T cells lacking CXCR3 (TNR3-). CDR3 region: CSARGLDTQYF.